The 19 T cell receptor beta chains presented below share a single source sample, sequenced in a study of Ad26.COV2.S vaccination and SARS-CoV-2 variants. The table came from immunoSEQ multiplex PCR; TCRdb's copy has only in-frame clones and leaves some out. The data show some 640,000 clones, with roughly 90% seen just once and about 1.5% held by the top ten. Treatment meaning: roughly 20 received Ad26.COV2.S at low or high dose, single or two shots; 5 received placebo; per-sample allocation not given. Day 63 after the first vaccine or placebo injection was the time point for sampling. The sample was peripheral blood, taken in a trial of Ad26.COV2.S vaccine versus placebo. The receptor set was obtained from a person aged 18 to 59 who received the Ad26.COV2.S COVID-19 vaccine or a placebo.

The chain carries TRBV18 and TRBJ1-1, with a tentative D call TRBD1 (6 bases). The V and J ends lost 3 bases and 0 bases respectively, with 14 bases between them. The CDR3 has 16 amino acids. The germline CDR1 and CDR2 sequences are KGHSH and LQKENI. CDR3 sequence: CASSPLRGGMNTEAFF. The CDR3 DNA reads TGTGCCAGCTCACCCCTGAGGGGGGGCATGAACACTGAAGCTTTCTTT.

V usage is TRBV18 and J usage is TRBJ1-1; D ambiguous. The V gene's germline CDR1 is KGHSH and CDR2 LQKENI. V was clipped by 0 bases and J by 1 base, with 6 bases between them. There are 14 residues in the CDR3. The CDR3 sequence: CASSPPSRNTEAFF. DNA for the CDR3: TGTGCCAGCTCACCACCGAGTCGGAACACTGAAGCTTTCTTT.

Regarding this clone: The sample has other DNA sequences that encode this CDR3 too. The rearrangement links TRBV18 to TRBJ2-7; D is ambiguous. The germline V gene has CDR1 KGHSH and CDR2 LQKENI. This CDR3 comprises 14 residues. The V end was cut by 0 bases, the J end by 0 bases, with 6 bases between. The DNA of the CDR3 is TGTGCCAGCTCACCACCAGGGAACTCCTACGAGCAGTACTTC. Its protein is CASSPPGNSYEQYF.

The chain couples TRBV18 to TRBJ2-7; D is tentatively TRBD1 or TRBD2 (5 bases each). The germline V gene has CDR1 KGHSH and CDR2 LQKENI. This CDR3 contains 14 residues. V gave up 8 bases and J gave up 2 bases, with 16 bases separating them. Here the CDR3 DNA reads TGTGCCAGCGGCCTGAAAGAGGGGCCCTACGAGCAGTACTTC. Protein sequence: CASGLKEGPYEQYF. The full variable domain, its missing parts supplied by reference TRBV18 and TRBJ2-7, is NAGVMQNPRHLVRRRGQEARLRCSPMKGHSHVYWYRQLPEEGLKFMVYLQKENIIDESGMPKERFSAEFPKEGPSILRIQQVVRGDSAAYFCASGLKEGPYEQYFGPGTRLTVT.

The chain is built from TRBV24-1 and TRBJ2-7, with D possibly matching TRBD1 (6 bases). Germline-derived CDR1 and CDR2 are KGHDR and SFDVKD. Trimming removed 4 bases at V and 6 bases at J, with 18 bases between. The CDR3 sequence is 15 residues long. CDR3 residues: CATSEGAAGKGEQYF. The CDR3 DNA follows: TGTGCCACCAGTGAGGGGGCGGCAGGGAAGGGCGAGCAGTACTTC.

This clone came up a few times. Here the CDR3 reads CASSLRTVGEQYF. DNA for the CDR3: TGTGCCAGCAGTTTACGTACAGTTGGCGAGCAGTACTTC. The chain employs TRBV12-3 or TRBV12-4 and TRBJ2-7; no firm D call. This CDR3 has 13 amino acids. V lost 2 bases and J 6 bases, leaving 11 bases between the germline ends.

The chain uses TRBV2 and TRBJ1-5, with a weak D call TRBD1 (6 bases). CDR3 size: 14 residues. V lost 8 bases to trimming and J lost 4 bases, with 15 bases between them. Germline assignment: CDR1 SNHLY and CDR2 FYNNEI. DNA of the CDR3: TGTGCCAGCCGGGGGCCCGGTCGGAATCAGCCCCAGCATTTT. It encodes CASRGPGRNQPQHF.

The rearrangement uses TRBV3-1 (or the pseudogene TRBV3-2) and TRBJ2-3; D unresolved. The CDR3 is 16 amino acids. The V end was cut by 1 base, the J end by 6 bases, with 17 bases between. Looked up from germline, CDR1 is LGHDT and CDR2 is YNNKEL (reference sequence). The CDR3 sequence is CASSQASRGLRDTQYF. The CDR3 region has the DNA TGTGCCAGCAGCCAAGCCTCGCGCGGCCTCCGGGATACGCAGTATTTT.

This clone was seen more than once but under ten times. The V and J genes are TRBV7-2 and TRBJ1-4; 7 bases fit TRBD1. The CDR3 is made up of 16 amino acids. Germline lookup yields CDR1 SGHTA and CDR2 FQGNSA. V shed 5 bases, J shed 2 bases, and the junction held 8 bases outside the gene matches. The chain's CDR3 is CASSQGQLITNEKLFF. CDR3 sequence (DNA): TGTGCCAGCAGCCAGGGACAGCTGATTACTAATGAAAAACTGTTTTTT. Looking up the rest from reference TRBV7-2 and TRBJ1-4 gives the full variable domain: GAGVSQSPSNKVTEKGKDVELRCDPISGHTALYWYRQSLGQGLEFLIYFQGNSAPDKSGLPSDRFSAERTGGSVSTLTIQRTQQEDSAVYLCASSQGQLITNEKLFFGSGTQLSVL.

The J gene is TRBJ1-1, the V gene TRBV19; D is ambiguous. The V gene's germline CDR1 is LNHDA and CDR2 SQIVND (reference sequence). Trimming pared 3 bases from V and 6 bases from J, leaving 17 bases between. The CDR3 is 15 residues long. In nucleotides, the CDR3 is TGTGCCAGTAGTATCTCAACGGCGGCTAGGGCTGAAGCTTTCTTT. Amino acid sequence: CASSISTAARAEAFF.

This sequence joins TRBV30 and TRBJ2-1; maybe TRBD2 (5 bases). V lost 2 bases to trimming and J lost 0 bases, with 11 bases between them. This CDR3 contains 15 residues. Germline values: CDR1 GTSNPN, CDR2 SVGIG (reference sequence). In nucleotides, the CDR3 is TGTGCCTGGAGTAGGAGCGGAAGCTCCTACAATGAGCAGTTCTTC. Its translation: CAWSRSGSSYNEQFF.

This chain joins TRBV6-1 and TRBJ2-7, with 7 nucleotides matching TRBD1. Germline assignment: CDR1 MNHNS and CDR2 SASEGT. The CDR3 has 14 amino acids. J gave up 1 base and V 0 bases, and 0 bases lay outside the gene matches. The CDR3 coding sequence is TGTGCCAGCAGTGAAGCACAGGGGTCCTACGAGCAGTACTTC. Translated: CASSEAQGSYEQYF.

This clone was picked up one time. V usage is TRBV5-1 and J usage is TRBJ2-7; 10 bases fit TRBD1. CDR1 SGHRS and CDR2 YFSETQ come from the germline V gene. This CDR3 region has 14 residues. V shed 5 bases, J shed 5 bases, and the junction held 7 bases outside the gene matches. The CDR3 loop reads CASRRGTGVDEQYF. CDR3 coding DNA: TGCGCCAGCAGACGAGGGACAGGGGTCGACGAGCAGTACTTC.

The chain combines TRBV30 with TRBJ1-6; 9 bases map to TRBD1. V dropped 4 bases and J dropped 10; count of bases not matched to a gene: 8. This CDR3 spans 14 amino acids. Germline V gene lookup returns CDR1 GTSNPN and CDR2 SVGIG (reference sequence). CDR3 in amino acids: CAWNRDRERSPLHF. The CDR3, as DNA: TGTGCCTGGAATCGGGACAGGGAGAGATCACCCCTCCACTTT.

The chain has TRBV19 and TRBJ2-3; TRBD2 matches 16 bases. In germline, CDR1 is LNHDA, CDR2 SQIVND (reference sequence). With V trimmed by 5 bases and J by 1 base, 9 bases remained unmatched. This CDR3 has 19 residues. This CDR3 is CASSPPGTSGRAGTDTQYF. In DNA, the CDR3 is TGTGCCAGTAGTCCCCCCGGGACTAGCGGGAGGGCGGGCACAGATACGCAGTATTTT.

This chain links TRBV7-8 with TRBJ2-1; 11 nucleotides line up with TRBD2. Trimming took 1 base from V and 0 from J; bases not matched to a gene: 5. Germline CDR1 SGHVS, CDR2 FQNEAQ. This CDR3 has 18 amino acids. CDR3 protein: CASSLGMTSGDSYNEQFF. The CDR3 bases are TGTGCCAGCAGCTTAGGTATGACTAGCGGGGACTCCTACAATGAGCAGTTCTTC.

This clone was picked up many times. The gene calls are TRBV4-3 and TRBJ2-7, with D perhaps TRBD2 (5 bases). CDR1 and CDR2 (germline): LGHNA, YSLEER. V shed 1 base and J shed 5 bases, with 18 bases lying between them. This CDR3 region has 16 residues. CDR3 DNA: TGCGCCAGCAGCCAAGTATTCGGCGACTACCAGGACGAGCAGTACTTC. The encoded protein is CASSQVFGDYQDEQYF.

Many counts were recorded for this clone. Other DNA variants within this sample encode the same CDR3. This sequence joins TRBV5-1 and TRBJ1-5; D is perhaps TRBD1 (6 bases). Deletions cut 6 bases from V and 3 bases from J, with 16 bases between. The V gene's germline CDR1 is SGHRS and CDR2 YFSETQ. CDR3 size: 15 residues. CDR3 residues: CASIGHDRPNQPQHF. CDR3 coding DNA: TGCGCCAGCATTGGGCACGACAGGCCCAATCAGCCCCAGCATTTT.

V gene TRBV11-2 combines with J gene TRBJ2-7; D might be TRBD1 or TRBD2, each matching 5 bases. Between the trimmed V and J ends, which lost 4 bases and 2 bases, there was a span of 15 bases. This CDR3 region has 15 residues. Germline CDR1 is SGHAT and CDR2 is FQNNGV. The CDR3 spells CASSSGAGNPYEQYF. CDR3 nucleotide sequence: TGTGCCAGCAGCTCCGGGGCAGGGAACCCCTACGAGCAGTACTTC. Full variable domain (outside the CDR3, taken from reference TRBV11-2 and TRBJ2-7): EAGVAQSPRYKIIEKRQSVAFWCNPISGHATLYWYQQILGQGPKLLIQFQNNGVVDDSQLPKDRFSAERLKGVDSTLKIQPAKLEDSAVYLCASSSGAGNPYEQYFGPGTRLTVT.